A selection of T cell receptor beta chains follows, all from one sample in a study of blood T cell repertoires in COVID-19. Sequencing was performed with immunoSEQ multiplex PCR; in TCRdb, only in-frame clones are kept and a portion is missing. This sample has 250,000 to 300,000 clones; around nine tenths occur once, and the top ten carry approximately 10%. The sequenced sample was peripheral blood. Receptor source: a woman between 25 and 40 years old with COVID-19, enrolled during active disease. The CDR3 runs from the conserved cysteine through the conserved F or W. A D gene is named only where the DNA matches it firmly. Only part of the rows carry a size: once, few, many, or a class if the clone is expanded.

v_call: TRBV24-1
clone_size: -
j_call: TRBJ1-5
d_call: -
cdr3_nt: TGTGCCACCAGTGACCCACGGGGTCCGACGGAGCAGCCCCAGCATTTT
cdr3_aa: CATSDPRGPTEQPQHF

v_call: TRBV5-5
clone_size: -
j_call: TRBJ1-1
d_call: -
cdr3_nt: TGTGCCAGCAGCTTCACCGTCCCGGGACATTTTGAAGCTTTCTTT
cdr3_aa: CASSFTVPGHFEAFF

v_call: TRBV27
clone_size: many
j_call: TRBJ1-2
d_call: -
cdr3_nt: TGTGCCAGCAGTTTACAGGGATACGGTAACTATGGCTACACCTTC
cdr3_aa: CASSLQGYGNYGYTF

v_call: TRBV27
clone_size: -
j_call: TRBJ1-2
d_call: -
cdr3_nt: TGTGCCAGCAGTTCGTCAGGGGAGTGGGGCTACACCTTC
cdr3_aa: CASSSSGEWGYTF

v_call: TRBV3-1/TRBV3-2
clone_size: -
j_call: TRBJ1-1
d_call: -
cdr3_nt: TGTGCCAGCAGCCAAGGGTCCGGGGTGAACACTGAAGCTTTCTTT
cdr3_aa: CASSQGSGVNTEAFF

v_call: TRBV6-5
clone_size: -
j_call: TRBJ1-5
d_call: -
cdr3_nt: TGTGCCAGCAGTCCGGGGGGTAGCAATCAGCCCCAGCATTTT
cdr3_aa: CASSPGGSNQPQHF

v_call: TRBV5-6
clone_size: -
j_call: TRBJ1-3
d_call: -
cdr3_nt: TGTGCCAGCAGCTTGGGCCCGGGACAAGGAAACACCATATATTTT
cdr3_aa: CASSLGPGQGNTIYF

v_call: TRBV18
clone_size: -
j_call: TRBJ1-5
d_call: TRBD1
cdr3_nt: TGTGCCAGCTCAGCCGGGACAGCTTTCAATCAGCCCCAGCATTTT
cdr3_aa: CASSAGTAFNQPQHF

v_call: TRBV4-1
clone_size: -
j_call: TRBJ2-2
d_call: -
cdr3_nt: TGCGCCAGCAGCCAAGAGCTTGGGGGCCCCGGGGAGCTGTTTTTT
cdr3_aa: CASSQELGGPGELFF

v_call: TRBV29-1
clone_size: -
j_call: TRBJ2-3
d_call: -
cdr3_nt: TGCAGCGGGGGGGCGAGGGCAGGAGATACGCAGTATTTT
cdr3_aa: CSGGARAGDTQYF

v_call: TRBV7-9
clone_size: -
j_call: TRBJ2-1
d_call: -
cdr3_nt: TGTGCCAGCAGCTTAGCCTTGACAAGCTCCTACAATGAGCAGTTCTTC
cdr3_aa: CASSLALTSSYNEQFF

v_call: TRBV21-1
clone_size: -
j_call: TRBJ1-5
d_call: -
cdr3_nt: TGTGCCAGCAGCCGCCGGGACAGATACAATCAGCCCCAGCATTTT
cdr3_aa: CASSRRDRYNQPQHF

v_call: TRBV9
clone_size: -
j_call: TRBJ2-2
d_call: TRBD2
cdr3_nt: TGTGCCAGCAGCGTAGTTGCGAGCGGGAGTACCGGGGAGCTGTTTTTT
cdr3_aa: CASSVVASGSTGELFF

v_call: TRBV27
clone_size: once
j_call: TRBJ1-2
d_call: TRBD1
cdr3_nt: TGTGCCAGCAGTTTCGGACAGGGAGCTAACTATGGCTACACCTTC
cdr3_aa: CASSFGQGANYGYTF

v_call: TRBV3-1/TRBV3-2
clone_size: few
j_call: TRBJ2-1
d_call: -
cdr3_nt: TGTGCCAGCAGCCAAGATTTACTGCTCAATGAGCAGTTCTTC
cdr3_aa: CASSQDLLLNEQFF

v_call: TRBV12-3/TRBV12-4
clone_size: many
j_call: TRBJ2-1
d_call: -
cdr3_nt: TGTGCCAGCACTACGGGATCCCTCGATGAGCAGTTCTTC
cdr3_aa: CASTTGSLDEQFF

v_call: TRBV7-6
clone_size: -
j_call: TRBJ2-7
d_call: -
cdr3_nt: TGTGCCAGCAGCCCCACGGACAGATACTACGAGCAGTACTTC
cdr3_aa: CASSPTDRYYEQYF

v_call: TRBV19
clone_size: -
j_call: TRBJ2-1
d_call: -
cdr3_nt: TGTGCCAGTAGTATAGTACGGGGTTACAATGAGCAGTTCTTC
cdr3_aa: CASSIVRGYNEQFF

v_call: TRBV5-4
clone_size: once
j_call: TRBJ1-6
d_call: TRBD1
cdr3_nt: TGTGCCAGCAGCCCGGTCGGACAGGGGAATTCACCCCTCCACTTT
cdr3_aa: CASSPVGQGNSPLHF

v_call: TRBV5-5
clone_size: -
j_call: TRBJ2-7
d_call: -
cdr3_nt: TGTGCCAGCAGCTTCCTAGCTATCCCTCTCGAGCAGTACTTC
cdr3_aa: CASSFLAIPLEQYF

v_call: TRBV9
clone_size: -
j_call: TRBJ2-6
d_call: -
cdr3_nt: TGTGCCAGCAGCGTAGCCCTGTCCTCTGGGGCCAACGTCCTGACTTTC
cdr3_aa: CASSVALSSGANVLTF

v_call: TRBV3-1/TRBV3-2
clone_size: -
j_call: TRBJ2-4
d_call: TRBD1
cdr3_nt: TGTGCCAGCAGCCAAGACCTTAGGACAGGGAAAAACATTCAGTACTTC
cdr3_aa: CASSQDLRTGKNIQYF

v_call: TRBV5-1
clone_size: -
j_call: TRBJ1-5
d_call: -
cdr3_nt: TGCGCCAGCAGCTTGACCGGTCAGGATCCCCAGCATTTT
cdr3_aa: CASSLTGQDPQHF

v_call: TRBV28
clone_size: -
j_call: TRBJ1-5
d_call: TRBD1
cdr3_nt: TGTGCCAGCAGGGCGACCTCACAGGGGGCCGGGATCGGCAATCAGCCCCAGCATTTT
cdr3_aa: CASRATSQGAGIGNQPQHF

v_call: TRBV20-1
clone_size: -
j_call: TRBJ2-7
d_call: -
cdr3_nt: TGCAGTGCTATATACTACGAGCAGTACTTC
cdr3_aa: CSAIYYEQYF

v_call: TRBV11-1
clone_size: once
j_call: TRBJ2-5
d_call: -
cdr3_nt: TGTGCCAGCAGCCCCTCAGTTGCCTCCGGGGAGACCCAGTACTTC
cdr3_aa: CASSPSVASGETQYF

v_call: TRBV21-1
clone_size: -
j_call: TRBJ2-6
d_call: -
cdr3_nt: TGTGCCAGCAGCAAAGGTCCCAGGATCTCTGGGGCCAACGTCCTGACTTTC
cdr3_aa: CASSKGPRISGANVLTF

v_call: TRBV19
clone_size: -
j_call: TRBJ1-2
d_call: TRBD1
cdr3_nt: TGTGCCAGTAGTACCCTCTACAGGGGAGATGGCTACACCTTC
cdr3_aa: CASSTLYRGDGYTF

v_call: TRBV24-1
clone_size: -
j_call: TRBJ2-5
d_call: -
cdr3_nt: TGTGCCTGGATGGGGAGAGAGACCCAGTACTTC
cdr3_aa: CAWMGRETQYF

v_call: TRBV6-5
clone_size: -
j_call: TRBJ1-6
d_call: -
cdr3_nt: TGTGCCAGCTCGCTGCAGGAGGATTCACCCCTCCACTTT
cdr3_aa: CASSLQEDSPLHF

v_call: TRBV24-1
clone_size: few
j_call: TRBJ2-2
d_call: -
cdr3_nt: TGTGCCACCGAGTCCCGGGGAAACTCCGGGGAGCTGTTTTTT
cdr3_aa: CATESRGNSGELFF

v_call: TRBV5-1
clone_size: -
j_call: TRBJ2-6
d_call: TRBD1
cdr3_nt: TGCGCCACTTCACCCGTGACAGGGGGCTCTGGGGCCAACGTCCTGACTTTC
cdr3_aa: CATSPVTGGSGANVLTF

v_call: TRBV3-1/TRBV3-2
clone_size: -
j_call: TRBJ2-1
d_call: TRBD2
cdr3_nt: TGTGCCAGCAGCCGCTCTTTAGCGGGAGAAGTCTATGAGCAGTTCTTC
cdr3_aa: CASSRSLAGEVYEQFF

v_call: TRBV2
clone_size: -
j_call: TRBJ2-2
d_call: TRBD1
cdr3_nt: TGTGCCAGCAGTGCACAGGGGAACGGGGAGCTGTTTTTT
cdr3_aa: CASSAQGNGELFF

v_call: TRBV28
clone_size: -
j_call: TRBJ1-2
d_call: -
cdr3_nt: TGTGCCAGCAGCCCTCAAACCAGGACATACTACACCTTC
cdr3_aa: CASSPQTRTYYTF

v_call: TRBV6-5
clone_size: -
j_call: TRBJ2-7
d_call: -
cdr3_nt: TGTGCCAGCAGTTACTCGGTGGGCTCGTCCTACGAGCAGTACTTC
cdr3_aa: CASSYSVGSSYEQYF

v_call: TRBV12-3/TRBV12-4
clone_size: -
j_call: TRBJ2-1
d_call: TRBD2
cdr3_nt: TGTGCCAGCAGTTTCGGGACTAACAATGAGCAGTTCTTC
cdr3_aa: CASSFGTNNEQFF

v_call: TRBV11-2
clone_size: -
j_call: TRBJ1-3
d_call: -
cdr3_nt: TGTGCCAGCAGCTTGGGTAGAGGGATTAATGGAAACACCATATATTTT
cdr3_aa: CASSLGRGINGNTIYF

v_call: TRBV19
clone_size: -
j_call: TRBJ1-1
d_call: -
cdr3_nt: TGTGCCAGTAAGGTACCCCCGGGAAACACTGAAGCTTTCTTT
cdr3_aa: CASKVPPGNTEAFF

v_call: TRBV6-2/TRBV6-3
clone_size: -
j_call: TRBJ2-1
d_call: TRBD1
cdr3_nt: TGTGCCAGCAGTCCACAACAGGGGAGCTCCTACAATGAGCAGTTCTTC
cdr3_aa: CASSPQQGSSYNEQFF

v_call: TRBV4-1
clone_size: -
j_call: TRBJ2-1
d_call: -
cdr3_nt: TGCGCCAGCAGCACCCGACTAGGGCGGGCCGATGAGCAGTTCTTC
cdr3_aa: CASSTRLGRADEQFF

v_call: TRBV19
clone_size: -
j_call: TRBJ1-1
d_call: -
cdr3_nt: TGTGCCAGTAGTATCTTGGGGGCCACTGAAGCTTTCTTT
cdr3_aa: CASSILGATEAFF

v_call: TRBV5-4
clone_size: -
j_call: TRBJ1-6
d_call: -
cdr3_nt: TGTGCCAGCAGCTTGGACAGGGCAGGGAATTCACCCCTCCACTTT
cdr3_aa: CASSLDRAGNSPLHF

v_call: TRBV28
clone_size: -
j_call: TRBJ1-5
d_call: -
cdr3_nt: TGTGCCAGCAGGGGAGGGCCGGGGGGCAATCAGCCCCAGCATTTT
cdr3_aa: CASRGGPGGNQPQHF

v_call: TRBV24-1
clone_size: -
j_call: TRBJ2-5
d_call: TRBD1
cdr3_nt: TGTGCCACCAGTGAGTCCGGGACAGGAGCACAAGAGACCCAGTACTTC
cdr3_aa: CATSESGTGAQETQYF

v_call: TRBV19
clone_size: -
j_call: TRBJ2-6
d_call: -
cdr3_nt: TGTGCCAGTAGTGTGGGGCTCTCTGGGGCCAACGTCCTGACTTTC
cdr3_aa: CASSVGLSGANVLTF

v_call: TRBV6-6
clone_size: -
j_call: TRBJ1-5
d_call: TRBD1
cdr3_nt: TGTGCCAGCAGTCCCCGGACAGGGGGGTATAGCAATCAGCCCCAGCATTTT
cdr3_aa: CASSPRTGGYSNQPQHF

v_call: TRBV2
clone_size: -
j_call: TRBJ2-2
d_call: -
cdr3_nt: TGTGCCAGCAGTGAAATCGGGGTCACCGGGGAGCTGTTTTTT
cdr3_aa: CASSEIGVTGELFF

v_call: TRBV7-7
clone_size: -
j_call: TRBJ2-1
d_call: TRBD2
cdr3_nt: TGTGCTAGCAGCTTAGCGGGTAGCGGAGTCGCGGCCGGTGAGCAGTTCTTC
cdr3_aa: CASSLAGSGVAAGEQFF

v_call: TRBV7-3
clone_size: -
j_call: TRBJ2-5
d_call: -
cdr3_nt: TGTGCCAGCAGCCCCCGGTCTAATCAAGAGACCCAGTACTTC
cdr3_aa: CASSPRSNQETQYF

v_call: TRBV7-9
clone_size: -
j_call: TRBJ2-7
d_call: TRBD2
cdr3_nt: TGTGCCAGCAGCGCCACTAGCGGGGTACGCTACGAGCAGTACTTC
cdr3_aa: CASSATSGVRYEQYF

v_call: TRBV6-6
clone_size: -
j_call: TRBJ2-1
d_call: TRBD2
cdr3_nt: TGTGCCAGCAGTTATGCGGGAGTCCTCAATGAGCAGTTCTTC
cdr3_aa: CASSYAGVLNEQFF

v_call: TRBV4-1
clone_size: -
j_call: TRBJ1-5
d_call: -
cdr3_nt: TGCGCCAGCAGCCAAGATCGAGAATTGACCCAGCATTTT
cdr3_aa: CASSQDRELTQHF

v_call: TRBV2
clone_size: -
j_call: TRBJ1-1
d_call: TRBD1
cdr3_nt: TGTGCCAGCAGTGAAAGGGGGCTTAGTGAAGCTTTCTTT
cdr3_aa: CASSERGLSEAFF

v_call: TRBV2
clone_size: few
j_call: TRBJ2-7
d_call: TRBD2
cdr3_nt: TGTGCCAGCAGGGGGACTAGCGGGAGCCACGAGCAGTACTTC
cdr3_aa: CASRGTSGSHEQYF

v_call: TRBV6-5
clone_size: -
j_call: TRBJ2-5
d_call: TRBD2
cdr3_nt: TGTGCCAGCAGTTACACGTCCGGGACTAGACAAGAGACCCAGTACTTC
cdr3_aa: CASSYTSGTRQETQYF

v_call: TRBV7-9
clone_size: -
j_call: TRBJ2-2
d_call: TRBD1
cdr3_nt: TGTGCCAGCAGCACCGTACAGGGGCCCACCGGGGAGCTGTTTTTT
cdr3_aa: CASSTVQGPTGELFF

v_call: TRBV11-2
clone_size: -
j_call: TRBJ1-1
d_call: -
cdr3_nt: TGTGCCAGCAGCTTAGACAGGGTGAAGAACACTGAAGCTTTCTTT
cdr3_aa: CASSLDRVKNTEAFF